This T cell receptor (beta chain) was identified in a study of blood T cell repertoires in COVID-19. The method was immunoSEQ multiplex PCR; TCRdb's version includes in-frame clones alone and lacks a portion of them. This sample has about 400,000 clones, with about 90% found just once. The germline gives CDR1 SEHNR, CDR2 FQNEAQ (reference sequence). This CDR3 is 14 amino acids long. Trimming stripped 3 bases from V and 8 bases from J, with 13 bases between. The clonotype was recovered from a woman under 40 who had recovered from COVID-19. What was sequenced was PBMCs or T cells enriched from blood (not recorded which). The chain uses TRBV7-9 and TRBJ1-4; the D is unclear. The CDR3 nucleotides read TGTGCCAGCAGCTTCAGGCTTGATGGGGAAAAACTGTTTTTT. Translating gives CASSFRLDGEKLFF.